The 28 T cell receptor beta chains below come from one sample, sequenced in a study of blood T cell repertoires in COVID-19. Assay: immunoSEQ multiplex PCR; the TCRdb copy retains only in-frame clones and omits some. The sample has 200,000 to 300,000 clones; roughly 80% are singletons. The specimen sequenced was peripheral blood. The receptor source for this set is a man aged 60-69 years with acute or convalescent COVID-19.

Comments on this clone: Other DNA variants within this sample encode the same CDR3. The chain joins TRBV7-2 to TRBJ2-7; 8 positions agree with TRBD2. The CDR3 is made up of 14 amino acids. The germline V gene encodes CDR1 SGHTA and CDR2 FQGNSA. Trimming at V came to 3 bases and at J to 1 base, leaving 2 bases not matched to a gene. This chain's CDR3 is CASSLGLGSYEQYF. CDR3 nucleotide sequence: TGTGCCAGCAGCTTGGGACTAGGGTCCTACGAGCAGTACTTC.

The gene calls are TRBV6-5 and TRBJ1-4; 7 nucleotides align to TRBD1. The junction had 12 bases not matched to a gene; V was cut back by 6 bases and J by 8 bases. Looked up from germline, CDR1 is MNHEY and CDR2 is SVGAGI. The CDR3 spans 15 residues. CDR3: CASRRTGVVWEKLFF. The DNA for the CDR3 is TGTGCCAGCAGACGTACAGGGGTGGTTTGGGAAAAACTGTTTTTT.

This chain links TRBV29-1 with TRBJ1-4, with TRBD1 as a possible D gene (5 bases). Germline V CDR1 and CDR2: SQVTM, ANQGSEA. This CDR3 contains 14 residues. Trimming took off 7 bases at V and 7 bases at J, with 19 bases between the two ends. CDR3 in DNA: TGCAGCGCTTACGAAGGGGCTTTTGGTGAAAAACTGTTTTTT. Protein product: CSAYEGAFGEKLFF.

Only one count was recorded for this clone. The rearrangement links TRBV5-1 to TRBJ2-2; 7 bases are shared with TRBD1. The germline V gene has CDR1 SGHRS and CDR2 YFSETQ. The CDR3 runs 14 residues. V gave up 2 bases and J gave up 6 bases; unmatched junction bases: 4. Here the CDR3 reads CASSLPQGPGELFF. In DNA, the CDR3 is TGCGCCAGCAGCTTACCACAGGGGCCCGGGGAGCTGTTTTTT.

With regard to this clone: At one end, the junction sequence differs from germline, possibly due to a read error. At the DNA level, this CDR3 is encoded by other sequences in the same sample as well. The chain recombines TRBV29-1 with TRBJ1-2; D remains ambiguous. The CDR3 totals 12 residues. From germline, CDR1 is SQVTM and CDR2 ANQGSEA. The CDR3 loop is CSVGFRFYGYTF. The CDR3 nucleotides read TGCAGCGTTGGGTTCAGGTTCTATGGCTACACTTTC.

V and J are TRBV7-6 and TRBJ2-7; the match to TRBD1 covers 9 bases. Per germline, CDR1 SGHVS and CDR2 FNYEAQ. V was pared by 5 bases and J by 6 bases, with 5 bases of the junction left unmatched. The CDR3 runs to 13 residues. The chain's CDR3 is CASSQDRGGEQYF. In DNA, the CDR3 is TGTGCCAGCAGCCAGGACAGGGGCGGCGAGCAGTACTTC.

V usage is TRBV12-3 or TRBV12-4 and J usage is TRBJ2-7; no firm D call. V dropped 4 bases and J dropped 2 bases, with 6 bases sitting between them. CDR3 length equals 12 residues. CDR3 DNA sequence: TGTGCCAGCAGTTCGCAGGCCTACGAGCAGTACTTC. This codes for CASSSQAYEQYF.

On this clone: The junction shows a germline mismatch at one end, possibly a read error. The rearrangement links TRBV3-1 (or the pseudogene TRBV3-2) to TRBJ2-7; 7 bases map to TRBD1. Germline lookup yields CDR1 LGHDT and CDR2 YNNKEL (reference sequence). This CDR3 has 11 residues. The DNA for the CDR3 is TGTGCCAGCAGCCGAGGACAGGTTCTTGATTTC. Translated, it gives CASSRGQVLDF.

The CDR3 protein is CASSPPSGRSSYNEQFF. For the CDR3, the DNA is TGTGCCAGCTCACCACCGAGCGGCAGGAGCTCCTACAATGAGCAGTTCTTC. V is TRBV18 and J is TRBJ2-1, with a tentative D call TRBD2 (5 bases). The germline CDR1 and CDR2 sequences are KGHSH and LQKENI. The V end was cut by 0 bases, the J end by 0 bases, with 12 bases between. The CDR3 runs to 17 residues.

The V gene is TRBV7-8, the J gene TRBJ2-7; D perhaps matches TRBD2 (6 bases). V was trimmed by 4 bases and J by 4 bases, leaving 17 bases between them. The germline CDR1 and CDR2 sequences are SGHVS and FQNEAQ. CDR3 length: 15 residues. CDR3 bases: TGTGCCAGCAGCTGGGACCAGGGCGGGGTATACGAGCAGTACTTC. Its protein product is CASSWDQGGVYEQYF.

V gene TRBV12-3 or TRBV12-4 combines with J gene TRBJ1-1; 9 bases map to TRBD1. The length of the CDR3 is 13 residues. V gave up 6 bases and J gave up 8 bases; unmatched junction bases: 7. The CDR3 nucleotides are TGTGCCAGCAGGGGGGACAGGGTTAGCGAAGCTTTCTTT. It is translated as CASRGDRVSEAFF.

This chain links TRBV4-1 with TRBJ1-3; D remains unclear. Trimming took 1 base from V and 0 from J, leaving 10 bases between them. Per the germline V gene, CDR1 is MGHRA and CDR2 is YSYEKL. CDR3 size: 16 residues. CDR3 coding DNA: TGCGCCAGCAGCCAAGCCCGGGGATCCTCTGGAAACACCATATATTTT. Its translation is CASSQARGSSGNTIYF.

This clone was found a few times. The J gene is TRBJ2-7, the V gene TRBV15; 7 bases are shared with TRBD1. V lost 0 bases to trimming and J lost 3 bases; unmatched junction nucleotides: 8. Germline V CDR1 and CDR2: LNHNV, YYDKDF (reference sequence). The length of the CDR3 is 16 residues. The CDR3 here is CATSRDRGQEIYEQYF. The DNA of the CDR3 is TGTGCCACCAGCAGAGACCGCGGACAGGAGATCTACGAGCAGTACTTC.

V and J are TRBV6-5 and TRBJ2-7; 14 nucleotides line up with TRBD2. V dropped 0 bases and J dropped 6; count of bases not matched to a gene: 4. This CDR3 is built from 16 residues. Germline V gives CDR1 MNHEY, CDR2 SVGAGI. The CDR3 loop is CASSYSGTSGSTEQYF. The CDR3 DNA reads TGTGCCAGCAGTTACTCCGGGACTAGCGGGAGCACCGAGCAGTACTTC.

This clone has more than one count but fewer than ten. The chain has TRBV28 and TRBJ2-1; 11 nucleotides align to TRBD2. This CDR3 has 12 residues. Trimming took 9 bases from V and 9 from J; bases not matched to a gene: 4. Germline CDR1 is MDHEN and CDR2 is SYDVKM. The CDR3 coding sequence is TGTGCCAGTGGACTAGCGGGCCCTGAGCAGTTCTTC. Protein: CASGLAGPEQFF.

V is TRBV5-1 and J is TRBJ1-5, with D uncertain. This CDR3 region has 14 residues. Per the germline V gene, CDR1 is SGHRS and CDR2 is YFSETQ. V lost 0 bases and J 5 bases, leaving 9 bases between the germline ends. The CDR3 loop is CASSLDSQDQPQHF. CDR3 nucleotides: TGCGCCAGCAGCTTGGATTCCCAGGATCAGCCCCAGCATTTT.

The DNA of the CDR3 is TGTGCCAGCTCACCGGCGGTCGGACATAGCAATCAGCCCCAGCATTTT. Its protein product is CASSPAVGHSNQPQHF. The rearrangement links TRBV18 to TRBJ1-5; D perhaps matches TRBD1 (5 bases). Germline V gives CDR1 KGHSH, CDR2 LQKENI. V was trimmed by 3 bases and J by 0 bases, leaving 12 bases between them. The CDR3 has 16 residues.

This sequence joins TRBV7-9 and TRBJ2-3; 7 bases line up with TRBD2. Germline V gives CDR1 SEHNR, CDR2 FQNEAQ (reference sequence). Trimming removed 10 bases from V and 2 bases from J; junction bases left unmatched: 12. This CDR3 region has 15 residues. The chain's CDR3 is CATMWEGSLTDTQYF. The CDR3 DNA reads as TGTGCCACCATGTGGGAGGGGAGCCTCACAGATACGCAGTATTTT.

This clone showed up just a few times. The chain has TRBV5-1 and TRBJ2-5; a possible D gene is TRBD2 (6 bases). This CDR3 has 14 residues. Trimming removed 4 bases from V and 5 bases from J, with 15 bases in between. CDR1 SGHRS and CDR2 YFSETQ come from the germline V gene. CDR3 nucleotide sequence: TGCGCCAGCAGCCCAGGGTCCGGAGGGGAGACCCAGTACTTC. Translated, it gives CASSPGSGGETQYF. Supplemented by reference TRBV5-1 and TRBJ2-5, the full variable domain reads KAGVTQTPRYLIKTRGQQVTLSCSPISGHRSVSWYQQTPGQGLQFLFEYFSETQRNKGNFPGRFSGRQFSNSRSEMNVSTLELGDSALYLCASSPGSGGETQYFGPGTRLLVL.

The genes are TRBV10-2 and TRBJ2-5; 8 nucleotides line up with TRBD2. Germline loops: CDR1 WSHSY, CDR2 SAAADI. J was trimmed by 4 bases and V by 3 bases; bases with no gene match: 7. This CDR3 contains 15 residues. The CDR3 DNA follows: TGCGCCAGCAGTGATTTGCGGGGGGCCGGAGAGACCCAGTACTTC. As protein: CASSDLRGAGETQYF.

The chain couples TRBV7-2 to TRBJ2-7; 12 positions agree with TRBD1. The CDR3 length is 15 residues. The V segment lost 5 bases and the J segment 3 bases; nucleotides outside the gene matches: 5. Germline V CDR1 and CDR2: SGHTA, FQGNSA. CDR3 protein: CASSAGQGAVYEQYF. CDR3 DNA sequence: TGTGCCAGCAGCGCGGGACAGGGGGCTGTCTACGAGCAGTACTTC.

This clone occurred once. The chain combines TRBV12-3 or TRBV12-4 with TRBJ2-3; D call uncertain. V dropped 6 bases and J dropped 0 bases, with 7 bases sitting between them. This CDR3 spans 13 amino acids. CDR3 bases: TGTGCCAGCAGAGTCGGGAGCACAGATACGCAGTATTTT. Encoded protein: CASRVGSTDTQYF.

V and J are TRBV6-6 and TRBJ2-5; D is ambiguous. The CDR3 covers 12 residues. In germline, CDR1 is MNHNY, CDR2 SVGAGI (reference sequence). The ends were cut back, 5 bases at V and 4 bases at J, with 8 bases in the middle. The CDR3 is CASSRSAETQYF. DNA of the CDR3: TGTGCCAGCAGTCGATCAGCAGAGACCCAGTACTTC.

The chain combines TRBV7-2 with TRBJ2-7, with 7 bases matching TRBD1. Germline V gives CDR1 SGHTA, CDR2 FQGNSA. Trimming cost V 4 bases and J 2 bases; bases outside gene matches: 5. This CDR3 region has 14 residues. The DNA for the CDR3 is TGTGCCAGCAGCTCCCTCACAGGGGCCTACGAGCAGTACTTC. Translation gives CASSSLTGAYEQYF.

This sequence joins TRBV6-5 and TRBJ2-2, with TRBD2 matching 9 bases. Germline trimming cut 6 bases from V and 5 bases from J; bases unmatched to any gene: 1. This CDR3 spans 13 amino acids. CDR1 and CDR2 (germline): MNHEY, SVGAGI. CDR3 DNA: TGTGCCAGCAGGGGACTAGCTACCGGGGAGCTGTTTTTT. Its translation is CASRGLATGELFF.

The chain carries TRBV2 and TRBJ2-4; TRBD2 matches at 9 bases. This CDR3 has 16 amino acids. From germline, CDR1 is SNHLY and CDR2 FYNNEI. V lost 7 bases to trimming and J lost 0 bases; unmatched junction nucleotides: 7. Here the CDR3 DNA reads TGTGCCAGCATACCTAGCGGGACTCGAGCCAAAAACATTCAGTACTTC. Translating gives CASIPSGTRAKNIQYF.

V gene TRBV18 combines with J gene TRBJ2-3; TRBD2 matches at 9 bases. CDR1 is KGHSH and CDR2 is LQKENI in the germline V gene. The junction had 6 bases not matched to a gene; V was cut back by 2 bases and J by 3 bases. The CDR3 has 16 amino acids. The CDR3 loop reads CASSPRPGLATDTQYF. CDR3 bases: TGTGCCAGCTCACCAAGACCGGGACTAGCAACAGATACGCAGTATTTT.

The chain employs TRBV9 and TRBJ2-5; 10 bases fit TRBD1. This CDR3 contains 15 residues. The V segment lost 4 bases and the J segment 4 bases; nucleotides outside the gene matches: 7. Germline loops: CDR1 SGDLS, CDR2 YYNGEE. This chain's CDR3 is CASSTQGQGGETQYF. In DNA, the CDR3 is TGTGCCAGCAGCACCCAAGGACAGGGGGGAGAGACCCAGTACTTC.